This TCR beta chain is from a study of T cell repertoires in cytomegalovirus infection. This CDR3 is 16 amino acids long. V lost 6 bases, J lost 3 bases, and 11 bases stayed unmatched. The V gene's germline CDR1 is SGHRS and CDR2 YFSETQ. TCRdb called the reads again in MiXCR, with one record for every CDR3 protein. The table records about 340,000 distinct CDR3 sequences, just under 30% of them present only once. In its sample, this clonotype was seen a few times. Its target is not known. The genes are TRBV5-1 and TRBJ2-3, with 9 nucleotides matching TRBD2. The sample consisted of cultured PBMCs, taken from culture after CMV antigen stimulation. This sequence was found in a human donor in good health (CMV status not recorded). Some clones in this sample may be carry-over from other donors' samples. As DNA, the CDR3 is TGCGCCAGCAAATTAGCGGGGGCCTCGGGGACAGATACGCAGTATTTT. This sequence encodes CASKLAGASGTDTQYF.